The 24 T cell receptor beta chains reported below all come from one sample, sequenced in a study of cytomegalovirus exposure and HLA in healthy donors. Both 60 Vbeta primers and 13 Jbeta primers went into the PCR. The data were produced by immunoSEQ multiplex PCR, yet TCRdb's version contains in-frame clones alone and is incomplete. The sample records roughly 110,000 clones, about four fifths being singletons. Sample: PBMCs. The receptors stem from a woman aged 45 to 65 in good health and CMV-seropositive.

In its sample, this clone was seen a few times. The gene calls are TRBV7-9 and TRBJ1-3; 9 bases align to TRBD1. Germline V gene sequence: CDR1 SEHNR, CDR2 FQNEAQ (reference sequence). The CDR3 extends over 15 amino acids. V shed 6 bases and J 4 bases; nucleotides not matched to a gene: 7. The CDR3 DNA sequence: TGTGCCAGCAGACTACAGGGGGCAGGAGGAAACACCATATATTTT. Translated: CASRLQGAGGNTIYF.

The chain combines TRBV7-2 with TRBJ1-1; 7 nucleotides match TRBD1. The germline gives CDR1 SGHTA, CDR2 FQGNSA. CDR3 size: 14 residues. After removal of 3 bases from V and 4 bases from J, the junction contained 5 bases not matched to a gene. CDR3 sequence: CASSLTGTSTEAFF. CDR3 DNA: TGTGCCAGCAGCTTGACAGGGACGAGCACTGAAGCTTTCTTT.

This chain joins TRBV7-9 and TRBJ2-3; D possibly corresponds to TRBD2 (5 bases). The CDR3 length is 15 residues. Germline values: CDR1 SEHNR, CDR2 FQNEAQ (reference sequence). V shed 4 bases and J shed 1 base, with 12 bases lying between them. CDR3 nucleotides: TGTGCCAGCAGCTCCCTAAGCGGTGGCACAGATACGCAGTATTTT. It yields the protein CASSSLSGGTDTQYF.

This chain uses TRBV11-3 with TRBJ1-6; 9 nucleotides line up with TRBD1. The CDR3 loop spans 14 amino acids. V lost 5 bases to trimming and J lost 7 bases; unmatched junction nucleotides: 3. Germline V CDR1 and CDR2: SGHNT, YENEEA. The chain's CDR3 is CASSRTGENSPLHF. DNA for the CDR3: TGTGCCAGCAGCCGGACAGGGGAAAATTCACCCCTCCACTTT.

The rearrangement links TRBV27 to TRBJ2-7, with D tentatively TRBD2 (5 bases). The CDR3 totals 14 residues. Trimming removed 2 bases at V and 3 bases at J, with 11 bases between. CDR1 is MNHEY, CDR2 SMNVEV, per germline (reference sequence). In DNA form, the CDR3 reads TGTGCCAGCAGTTTAGACGGAGGCCTCTACGAGCAGTACTTC. It codes for CASSLDGGLYEQYF.

The CDR3 bases are TGTGCCAGCAGTATAGCGGGGGGGCCAGATACGCAGTATTTT. Its protein is CASSIAGGPDTQYF. The gene calls are TRBV6-1 and TRBJ2-3, with 11 positions matching TRBD2. The CDR3 contains 14 residues. CDR1 MNHNS and CDR2 SASEGT come from the germline V gene. With V trimmed by 5 bases and J by 4 bases, 2 bases remained unmatched.

As concerns this clone: Other nucleotide sequences from this sample produce the same CDR3. V is TRBV11-2 and J is TRBJ2-7; D is ambiguous. The CDR3 extends over 12 amino acids. Looked up from germline, CDR1 is SGHAT and CDR2 is FQNNGV. The ends were cut back, 0 bases at V and 3 bases at J, with 3 bases in the middle. The CDR3 reads CASSLDLYEQYF. The CDR3 DNA follows: TGTGCCAGCAGCTTAGACCTCTACGAGCAGTACTTC. Drawing the rest from reference TRBV11-2 and TRBJ2-7, the complete variable domain is EAGVAQSPRYKIIEKRQSVAFWCNPISGHATLYWYQQILGQGPKLLIQFQNNGVVDDSQLPKDRFSAERLKGVDSTLKIQPAKLEDSAVYLCASSLDLYEQYFGPGTRLTVT.

The rearrangement links TRBV6-1 to TRBJ2-3, with 8 bases identical to TRBD2. CDR3 size: 16 residues. Looked up from germline, CDR1 is MNHNS and CDR2 is SASEGT. The junction had 2 bases not matched to a gene; V was cut back by 0 bases and J by 0 bases. The CDR3: CASSEAGGGSTDTQYF. DNA for the CDR3: TGTGCCAGCAGTGAAGCCGGCGGGGGGAGCACAGATACGCAGTATTTT.

The chain has TRBV7-2 and TRBJ2-3; TRBD1 matches 9 bases. CDR3 size: 18 residues. Germline V gives CDR1 SGHTA, CDR2 FQGNSA. With 4 bases clipped from V and 3 bases from J, the junction kept 14 bases outside the gene matches. CDR3 residues: CASSSGTGWVVGTDTQYF. The DNA of the CDR3 is TGTGCCAGCAGCTCCGGGACAGGGTGGGTCGTGGGTACAGATACGCAGTATTTT.

The chain employs TRBV9 and TRBJ2-1; tentative D call: TRBD2 (5 bases). Trimming removed 4 bases at V and 4 bases at J, with 15 bases between. The CDR3 contains 15 residues. Germline V lookup: CDR1 SGDLS, CDR2 YYNGEE. The CDR3 protein is CASSSAGGGYNEQFF. The CDR3 nucleotides read TGTGCCAGCAGCTCTGCCGGAGGTGGGTACAATGAGCAGTTCTTC.

The V gene is TRBV6-1, the J gene TRBJ2-5; D unresolved. The DNA end is a closer match to TRBJ2-7, so the J assignment may be wrong. The germline CDR1 and CDR2 sequences are MNHNS and SASEGT. The CDR3 has 15 residues. CDR3 in DNA: TGTGCCAGCAGCCAAAGGCGGTTCCCGTCCCCCGAGCAGTACTTC. Translated: CASSQRRFPSPEQYF.

The chain combines TRBV7-9 with TRBJ2-2, with D unclear. CDR1 is SEHNR and CDR2 is FQNEAQ in the germline V gene (reference sequence). CDR3 length equals 12 residues. Trimming left V 5 bases short and J 8 bases short, with 9 bases between. The CDR3 is CASSLMAGELFF. For the CDR3, the DNA is TGTGCCAGCAGCCTTATGGCTGGGGAGCTGTTTTTT.

This clone turned up a few times. The V and J genes are TRBV7-8 and TRBJ1-1; 10 bases align to TRBD1. Germline loops: CDR1 SGHVS, CDR2 FQNEAQ. V lost 5 bases and J lost 6; bases outside the gene matches: 6. The CDR3 spans 14 residues. CDR3 DNA sequence: TGTGCCAGCAGCCCGACAGGGGGCTTTGCTGAAGCTTTCTTT. Residues: CASSPTGGFAEAFF.

The chain combines TRBV27 with TRBJ2-7; maybe TRBD1 (6 bases). The CDR3 has 14 residues. Germline CDR1 is MNHEY and CDR2 is SMNVEV (reference sequence). Between the trimmed V and J ends, which lost 3 bases and 3 bases, there was a span of 12 bases. The CDR3 spells CASSFGQTFYEQYF. In DNA, the CDR3 is TGTGCCAGCAGTTTTGGACAGACATTCTACGAGCAGTACTTC.

V is TRBV6-1 and J is TRBJ2-7, with 7 bases aligning to TRBD1. The CDR3 runs to 13 residues. V gave up 4 bases and J gave up 4 bases; unmatched junction bases: 4. Germline CDR1 reads MNHNS; CDR2 reads SASEGT. For the CDR3, the DNA is TGTGCCAGCAGTGTACAGGGGCAGTACGAGCAGTACTTC. The encoded protein is CASSVQGQYEQYF.

This chain links TRBV6-5 with TRBJ2-7, with D possibly TRBD1 on 6 matching bases. The CDR3 has 15 residues. V was pared by 5 bases and J by 6 bases, with 20 bases between. Germline V gene sequence: CDR1 MNHEY, CDR2 SVGAGI. This CDR3 is CASSRRDRSLAEQYF. CDR3 sequence (DNA): TGTGCCAGCAGTCGAAGAGACAGGTCTTTAGCCGAGCAGTACTTC.

Comment on this clone: An end of the junction differs from the germline gene, which may be a read error. For the CDR3, the DNA is TGTTCCAGCAGCTTAGGTCCAGGGGGCAATGAGCAGTTCTTC. This translates into CSSSLGPGGNEQFF. The rearrangement links TRBV7-9 to TRBJ2-1, with TRBD1 matching 7 bases. This CDR3 comprises 14 residues. CDR1 and CDR2 (germline): SEHNR, FQNEAQ (reference sequence).

This rearrangement joins TRBV18 to TRBJ2-1, with 13 positions matching TRBD2. The germline CDR1 and CDR2 sequences are KGHSH and LQKENI. J gave up 4 bases and V 5 bases, and 5 bases lay outside the gene matches. This CDR3 contains 16 residues. CDR3 bases: TGTGCCAGCTCATCTGGACTAGCGGGGGCTTACAATGAGCAGTTCTTC. Protein product: CASSSGLAGAYNEQFF. The entire variable domain, with the rest obtained from reference TRBV18 and TRBJ2-1, is as follows: NAGVMQNPRHLVRRRGQEARLRCSPMKGHSHVYWYRQLPEEGLKFMVYLQKENIIDESGMPKERFSAEFPKEGPSILRIQQVVRGDSAAYFCASSSGLAGAYNEQFFGPGTRLTVL.

The chain couples TRBV27 to TRBJ2-1; TRBD2 aligns across 14 bases. This CDR3 has 16 amino acids. V shed 2 bases and J 10 bases; nucleotides not matched to a gene: 7. Germline-derived CDR1 and CDR2 are MNHEY and SMNVEV (reference sequence). CDR3 in DNA: TGTGCCAGCAGTTTAGGGCGGACTAGCGGGGGGATGGAGCAGTTCTTC. It encodes CASSLGRTSGGMEQFF.

This clone has more than one count but fewer than ten. J is TRBJ1-2 and V is TRBV6-5, with D unclear. This CDR3 comprises 15 residues. CDR1 MNHEY and CDR2 SVGAGI come from the germline V gene. V was pared by 0 bases and J by 8 bases, with 16 bases between. The CDR3 loop reads CASSYSPESWRGYTF. The CDR3 nucleotides read TGTGCCAGCAGTTACTCCCCGGAAAGCTGGCGGGGCTACACCTTC.

The chain employs TRBV5-1 and TRBJ1-4, with D hard to call. Germline loops: CDR1 SGHRS, CDR2 YFSETQ. This CDR3 region has 16 residues. The V gene lost 2 bases and the J gene lost 0 bases, with 11 bases spanning the gap. CDR3 coding DNA: TGCGCCAGCAGCTTAGCCACGGGTGCAACTAATGAAAAACTGTTTTTT. Amino acid sequence: CASSLATGATNEKLFF.

The V gene is TRBV5-1, the J gene TRBJ1-1; possibly TRBD1 for D (5 bases). CDR3 length equals 13 residues. V was cut by 0 bases and J by 5 bases, with 8 bases left in between. Germline V gives CDR1 SGHRS, CDR2 YFSETQ. Written as DNA, the CDR3 is TGCGCCAGCAGCTTGGGGGGGGGAACTGAAGCTTTCTTT. Its translation: CASSLGGGTEAFF.

The chain employs TRBV6-6 and TRBJ2-5; 9 nucleotides align to TRBD2. V dropped 5 bases and J dropped 3; count of bases not matched to a gene: 7. The CDR3 has 15 amino acids. Germline V gives CDR1 MNHNY, CDR2 SVGAGI (reference sequence). CDR3 sequence reads: CASSPGAGGKETQYF. The CDR3 coding sequence is TGTGCCAGCAGTCCCGGGGCGGGGGGGAAAGAGACCCAGTACTTC.

This clone has a handful of counts. This rearrangement joins TRBV5-6 to TRBJ1-1; no definite D call. Germline V gene lookup returns CDR1 SGHDT and CDR2 YYEEEE. Deletions cut 7 bases from V and 2 bases from J, with 12 bases between. The CDR3 extends over 13 amino acids. In nucleotides, the CDR3 is TGTGCCAGCTTGGGGAGTCACAACACTGAAGCTTTCTTT. Amino acid sequence: CASLGSHNTEAFF. Full variable domain (rest looked up from reference TRBV5-6 and TRBJ1-1): DAGVTQSPTHLIKTRGQQVTLRCSPKSGHDTVSWYQQALGQGPQFIFQYYEEEERQRGNFPDRFSGHQFPNYSSELNVNALLLGDSALYLCASLGSHNTEAFFGQGTRLTVV.